This T cell receptor (beta chain) is from a study of sequential checkpoint blockade in melanoma. The wider study: Each arm's sequence ended with maintenance nivolumab. Matched biopsies came pretreatment and at week 13 for about two dozen patients.

The treatment was: randomized to nivolumab then ipilimumab (arm A) or the reverse (arm B). The table came from immunoSEQ multiplex PCR; TCRdb's copy has only in-frame clones and leaves some out. The profile shows 6,000 or so clones, around a fifth of them singletons. Trimming removed 5 bases from V and 6 bases from J, with 11 bases in between. Germline loops: CDR1 MNHGY, CDR2 SAAAGT. There are 13 residues in the CDR3. By sample share, this clone is medium-sized. J is TRBJ1-3 and V is TRBV6-8; D is uncertain. The TCR originated in a human donor with melanoma. This specimen was tumor tissue (inferred from file names), taken from a patient given nivolumab and ipilimumab in sequence. CDR3 in amino acids: CASSVQNLNTIYF. Here the CDR3 DNA reads TGTGCCAGCAGTGTGCAGAATTTAAACACCATATATTTT.